A single sample gave rise to the 24 T cell receptor beta chains below, sequenced in a study of CD8 T cells in Susac syndrome (dated by TCRdb to the late 2010s). Library preparation used the immunoSEQ multiplex PCR assay. RNA was extracted using the RNeasy kit, and roughly 0.5 to 1 microgram was reverse transcribed with random hexamers. TCRdb passed the public sequencing reads through fastp at Q25 and MiXCR, retaining productive beta sequences. CDR3 protein duplicates are merged, each entry listing the most common genes and DNA. This sample gives 200,000 to 300,000 distinct CDR3 sequences in total; about 96% of them show up just once. 0.1% of the sample is in the top ten clones. The sample consisted of CD4+ T cells from PBMCs. The receptor set was obtained from a human donor with Susac syndrome.

This rearrangement joins TRBV11-2 to TRBJ1-2; 7 bases line up with TRBD1. CDR1 is SGHAT, CDR2 FQNNGV, per germline. The CDR3 covers 15 residues. After removal of 7 bases from V and 3 bases from J, the junction contained 11 bases not matched to a gene. The CDR3 nucleotides read TGTGCCAGCACCAGAGGGGCAGGGGGAGACTATGGCTACACCTTC. It encodes CASTRGAGGDYGYTF.

The V and J genes are TRBV5-4 and TRBJ2-3, with TRBD2 matching 7 bases. The CDR3 is 15 amino acids. Germline-derived CDR1 and CDR2 are SGHNT and YYREEE (reference sequence). After removal of 4 bases from V and 3 bases from J, the junction contained 8 bases not matched to a gene. The CDR3 bases are TGTGCCAGCAGCCCCGGTGGCGGGAGAACAGATACGCAGTATTTT. This sequence encodes CASSPGGGRTDTQYF.

The chain is built from TRBV29-1 and TRBJ1-1; D gene ambiguous. CDR3 size: 12 residues. Germline CDR1 and CDR2: SQVTM and ANQGSEA. The V end lost 1 base, the J end lost 4 bases, and 7 bases lay between the germline ends. As DNA, the CDR3 is TGCAGCGTTGAAGCCCTGAGCACTGAAGCTTTCTTT. This sequence encodes CSVEALSTEAFF.

The gene calls are TRBV3-1 and TRBJ2-7, with D possibly matching TRBD2 (5 bases). The germline V and J ends were trimmed by 1 base and 3 bases, with 13 bases remaining between them. Germline loops: CDR1 LGHDT, CDR2 YNNKEL (reference sequence). CDR3 length: 15 residues. CDR3: CASSQGGAQYYEQYF. The CDR3 coding sequence is TGTGCCAGCAGCCAAGGGGGAGCGCAATACTACGAGCAGTACTTC.

J is TRBJ2-3 and V is TRBV6-5, with 8 bases lining up with TRBD2. CDR1 and CDR2 from the germline V gene are MNHEY and SVGAGI. The ends lost 0 bases at V and 5 bases at J; junction bases unmatched: 13. This CDR3 is 18 amino acids long. The CDR3 region has the DNA TGTGCCAGCAGTTACTCGTCGAGGACGGGAGGGCCTTTAGATACGCAGTATTTT. Encoded protein: CASSYSSRTGGPLDTQYF.

This sequence joins TRBV29-1 and TRBJ2-1; D not certain. The CDR3 has 16 residues. V lost 0 bases and J lost 6, with 18 bases in between. CDR1 and CDR2 (germline): SQVTM, ANQGSEA. The CDR3 protein is CSVEDLTWLSFNEQFF. For the CDR3, the DNA is TGCAGCGTTGAAGATCTTACTTGGTTGTCGTTCAATGAGCAGTTCTTC.

This rearrangement joins TRBV30 to TRBJ2-3, with 7 bases aligning to TRBD2. Germline CDR1 reads GTSNPN; CDR2 reads SVGIG (reference sequence). J was trimmed by 2 bases and V by 0 bases; bases with no gene match: 8. The CDR3 contains 16 residues. The CDR3 is CAWSVGLGGSTDTQYF. The DNA for the CDR3 is TGTGCCTGGAGTGTAGGACTAGGAGGCTCCACAGATACGCAGTATTTT. Supplemented by reference TRBV30 and TRBJ2-3, the full variable domain reads SQTIHQWPATLVQPVGSPLSLECTVEGTSNPNLYWYRQAAGRGLQLLFYSVGIGQISSEVPQNLSASRPQDRQFILSSKKLLLSDSGFYLCAWSVGLGGSTDTQYFGPGTRLTVL.

The rearrangement joins TRBV20-1 to TRBJ2-5, with unresolved D. V shed 2 bases and J shed 5 bases, with 12 bases lying between them. This CDR3 comprises 13 residues. Germline V gene sequence: CDR1 DFQATT, CDR2 SNEGSKA (reference sequence). The CDR3 nucleotides are TGCAGTGCTAGACGGCTCCCCGGGGAGACCCAGTACTTC. It yields the protein CSARRLPGETQYF.

V and J are TRBV30 and TRBJ2-2; the D gene is possibly TRBD2 (5 bases). The germline V and J ends were trimmed by 2 bases and 4 bases, with 14 bases remaining between them. The CDR3 has 15 amino acids. Looked up from germline, CDR1 is GTSNPN and CDR2 is SVGIG (reference sequence). CDR3 sequence (DNA): TGTGCCTGGAGTATCACCTTAGCGAGCACCGGGGAGCTGTTTTTT. Translated: CAWSITLASTGELFF.

The chain employs TRBV20-1 and TRBJ1-4; D unclear. Trimming removed 5 bases at V and 13 bases at J, with 17 bases between. CDR1 is DFQATT and CDR2 is SNEGSKA in the germline V gene (reference sequence). CDR3 length equals 12 residues. CDR3 sequence: CSASGRKKTLFF. CDR3 DNA sequence: TGCAGTGCTTCTGGACGGAAAAAGACACTGTTTTTT.

In its sample, this clonotype was seen once. This sequence joins TRBV5-4 and TRBJ1-4, with TRBD1 matching over 7 bases. In germline, CDR1 is SGHNT, CDR2 YYREEE (reference sequence). The CDR3 consists of 15 residues. V trimming: 4 bases; J trimming: 5 bases; junction bases outside the gene matches: 8. DNA of the CDR3: TGTGCCAGCAGCACCAAGACAGGGCTCAATGAAAAACTGTTTTTT. This encodes CASSTKTGLNEKLFF.

The chain uses TRBV14 and TRBJ2-3; 8 bases agree with TRBD2. Germline V CDR1 and CDR2: SGHDN, FVKESK. This CDR3 is built from 17 residues. V shed 1 base, J shed 2 bases, and the junction held 8 bases outside the gene matches. The CDR3, as DNA: TGTGCCAGCAGCCAAGTCACCAGCGGGAGCCTCACAGATACGCAGTATTTT. Translated, it gives CASSQVTSGSLTDTQYF.

The DNA of the CDR3 is TGTGCCAGCAGCTACAGGGTTAGGAATGAGCAGTTCTTC. Its translation is CASSYRVRNEQFF. The genes are TRBV3-1 and TRBJ2-1, with a possible D match to TRBD1 (6 bases). CDR1 and CDR2 from the germline V gene are LGHDT and YNNKEL (reference sequence). V lost 5 bases to trimming and J lost 7 bases, with 12 bases between them. The CDR3 is 13 amino acids.

The chain combines TRBV3-1 with TRBJ2-1, with no clear D. Germline loops: CDR1 LGHDT, CDR2 YNNKEL (reference sequence). The CDR3 runs 15 residues. V shed 1 base and J shed 5 bases, with 12 bases lying between them. CDR3 amino acids: CASSQVIGGNNEQFF. CDR3 DNA sequence: TGTGCCAGCAGCCAAGTCATTGGCGGTAACAATGAGCAGTTCTTC.

V gene TRBV7-9 combines with J gene TRBJ1-4; the D gene is possibly TRBD1 (5 bases). This CDR3 is built from 14 residues. Deletions cut 5 bases from V and 5 bases from J, with 12 bases between. CDR1 and CDR2 (germline): SEHNR, FQNEAQ (reference sequence). CDR3 protein: CASSRRDGNEKLFF. The CDR3 region has the DNA TGTGCCAGCAGCCGCCGGGACGGGAATGAAAAACTGTTTTTT.

Here the CDR3 DNA reads TGTGCCTGGAAGGGCGGGGGGTCCTACGAGCAGTACTTC. It encodes CAWKGGGSYEQYF. The J gene is TRBJ2-7, the V gene TRBV30; 8 bases map to TRBD2. The CDR3 spans 13 residues. The V gene end was trimmed by 4 bases and the J gene end by 1 base; junction bases not matched to a gene: 3. The germline V gene encodes CDR1 GTSNPN and CDR2 SVGIG (reference sequence). Variable domain in full (rest from reference TRBV30 and TRBJ2-7): SQTIHQWPATLVQPVGSPLSLECTVEGTSNPNLYWYRQAAGRGLQLLFYSVGIGQISSEVPQNLSASRPQDRQFILSSKKLLLSDSGFYLCAWKGGGSYEQYFGPGTRLTVT.

The chain has TRBV3-1 and TRBJ1-1; no clear D gene. Germline CDR1 reads LGHDT; CDR2 reads YNNKEL (reference sequence). The CDR3 covers 13 residues. Trimming pared 0 bases from V and 10 bases from J, leaving 12 bases between. The CDR3 is CASSQDPPRGAFF. The CDR3 coding sequence is TGTGCCAGCAGCCAAGATCCGCCCCGCGGAGCTTTCTTT. Full variable domain (missing parts from reference TRBV3-1 and TRBJ1-1): DTAVSQTPKYLVTQMGNDKSIKCEQNLGHDTMYWYKQDSKKFLKIMFSYNNKELIINETVPNRFSPKSPDKAHLNLHINSLELGDSAVYFCASSQDPPRGAFFGQGTRLTVV.

The chain joins TRBV27 to TRBJ2-7; 7 bases match TRBD2. Trimming at V came to 3 bases and at J to 2 bases, leaving 4 bases not matched to a gene. CDR3 length: 14 amino acids. The germline V gene encodes CDR1 MNHEY and CDR2 SMNVEV (reference sequence). The CDR3 region is CASSFLAATYEQYF. The CDR3 region has the DNA TGTGCCAGCAGTTTCCTAGCGGCGACCTACGAGCAGTACTTC.

The V and J genes are TRBV28 and TRBJ1-2; 7 nucleotides match TRBD1. V was clipped by 7 bases and J by 6 bases; unmatched bases: 11. The germline V gene encodes CDR1 MDHEN and CDR2 SYDVKM. The CDR3 length is 14 residues. CDR3 protein: CASKGDSRANGYTF. The CDR3 DNA reads TGTGCCAGCAAAGGGGACAGCCGGGCTAATGGCTACACCTTC.

J is TRBJ2-3 and V is TRBV7-9; TRBD2 aligns across 8 bases. From germline, CDR1 is SEHNR and CDR2 FQNEAQ (reference sequence). CDR3 length: 16 amino acids. V lost 4 bases, J lost 2 bases, and 8 bases stayed unmatched. DNA for the CDR3: TGTGCCAGCAGCTCCATTTTAGCGGGAAACACAGATACGCAGTATTTT. Translating it yields CASSSILAGNTDTQYF.

The table lists this clonotype with a count of one. The chain has TRBV20-1 and TRBJ2-5; D unclear. Germline CDR1 and CDR2: DFQATT and SNEGSKA (reference sequence). V shed 4 bases and J shed 0 bases, with 6 bases lying between them. CDR3 length: 12 amino acids. The CDR3, as DNA: TGCAGTGCTACCGGACACCAAGAGACCCAGTACTTC. It specifies CSATGHQETQYF.

The rearrangement uses TRBV2 and TRBJ1-4, with 7 bases that match TRBD1. Losses at the gene ends were 8 bases for V and 4 bases for J; bases not matched to a gene: 7. Looked up from germline, CDR1 is SNHLY and CDR2 is FYNNEI. The CDR3 totals 14 residues. CDR3 bases: TGTGCCAGCCGCGGGACAGCTCTTAATGAAAAACTGTTTTTT. Translated, it gives CASRGTALNEKLFF.

The gene calls are TRBV28 and TRBJ1-2, with no clear D. V lost 5 bases and J 0 bases, leaving 10 bases between the germline ends. Germline V CDR1 and CDR2: MDHEN, SYDVKM. This CDR3 is 14 amino acids long. The CDR3 DNA reads TGTGCCAGCAGTACTAGGAGCCCTAACTATGGCTACACCTTC. Residues: CASSTRSPNYGYTF.

The chain carries TRBV27 and TRBJ2-1, with a tentative D call TRBD1 (6 bases). Germline CDR1 MNHEY, CDR2 SMNVEV (reference sequence). The CDR3 runs to 14 residues. Trimming removed 4 bases from V and 6 bases from J, with 13 bases in between. The CDR3 nucleotides read TGTGCCAGCAGTTCGTCCAACAGGGTCAATGAGCAGTTCTTC. Its protein product is CASSSSNRVNEQFF.